A selection of T cell receptor beta chains follows, all from one sample in a study of response to subunit inactivated influenza vaccine. TCRdb passed the RT-PCR reads through MiXCR, listing each CDR3 protein once. The sample has 400,000 to 650,000 distinct CDR3 sequences; under 8.5% are singletons. This sample comprised PBMCs from blood, obtained less than 30 months after vaccination. The source of these receptors is a man aged 50-75 years who received an inactivated influenza vaccine. The CDR3 runs from the conserved cysteine through the conserved F or W. D genes are given only for firm matches. Rows may omit the clone size; those that give it use once, few, many or a size class.

j_call	clone_size	v_call	d_call	cdr3_nt	cdr3_aa
TRBJ2-5	.	TRBV9	.	TGTGCCAGCAGCTTCAAGGTGGGGACACCCCTTCAGACCCAGTACTTC	CASSFKVGTPLQTQYF
TRBJ2-3	many	TRBV6-1	.	TGTGCCAGCAGGACCACAGGACCCAGCACAGATACGCAGTATTTT	CASRTTGPSTDTQYF
TRBJ2-5	few	TRBV5-1	.	TGCGCCAGCAGCTTGTTACAGACCCAAGAGACCCAGTACTTC	CASSLLQTQETQYF
TRBJ2-1	.	TRBV24-1	.	TGTGCCACCAGTGATTTGCATAGAACAGGGAGCTCCTACAATGAGCAGTTCTTC	CATSDLHRTGSSYNEQFF
TRBJ1-4	few	TRBV7-8	.	TGTGCCAGCAGAGAGCAGGGTTTCATCGGAAAACTGTTTTTT	CASREQGFIGKLFF
TRBJ2-3	few	TRBV27	TRBD2	TGTGCCAGCACGACTAGCGGGTACCATACGCAGTATTTT	CASTTSGYHTQYF
TRBJ2-1	few	TRBV20-1	TRBD2	TGCAGTGCCGCTCCTAGCGGATTTGTCTATGAGCAGTTCTTC	CSAAPSGFVYEQFF
TRBJ2-2	many	TRBV7-2	.	TGTGCCAGCAGCTTAGGACGGGACACCGGGGAGCTGTTTTTT	CASSLGRDTGELFF
TRBJ2-1	many	TRBV20-1	TRBD2	TGCAGTGCTAGAGTTCCGACTAGCCCCTCCTACAATGAGCAGTTCTTC	CSARVPTSPSYNEQFF
TRBJ1-1	many	TRBV29-1	.	TGCAGCGTCGTGGAGGGGCGGGCTTTCTTT	CSVVEGRAFF
TRBJ2-1	many	TRBV7-6	.	TGTGCCAGCAGCTTAGGAACTAGTAACTACAATGAGCAGTTCTTC	CASSLGTSNYNEQFF
TRBJ1-4	many	TRBV25-1	.	TGTGCCAGCAGTGGTGGGGTATTTCGGGAAAAACTGTTTTTT	CASSGGVFREKLFF
TRBJ2-5	few	TRBV7-3	.	TGTGCCAGCAGTTCGACCGGGAGTGTGGGAGAGACCCAGTACTTC	CASSSTGSVGETQYF
TRBJ2-1	.	TRBV20-1	.	TGCAGTGCTAGAGATCCTACCCGGGGGCCTTACAATGAGCAGTTCTTC	CSARDPTRGPYNEQFF
TRBJ2-3	few	TRBV28	.	TGTGCCAGCCAGTCGATGGGGGCCCTCACAGATACGCAGTATTTT	CASQSMGALTDTQYF
TRBJ2-3	many	TRBV20-1	.	TGCAGTGCTAGGGACGGTCTAGGGACAGATACGCAGTATTTT	CSARDGLGTDTQYF
TRBJ2-7	few	TRBV4-1	.	TGCGCCAGCAGTACACAGAATTTCTACGAGCAGTACTTC	CASSTQNFYEQYF
TRBJ1-1	few	TRBV6-1	TRBD1	TGTGCCAGCAGGGACAGGGATTTGAACACTGAAGCTTTCTTT	CASRDRDLNTEAFF
TRBJ2-5	many	TRBV12-3/TRBV12-4	.	TGTGCCAGCAGCGACCCCGAGGATAGAGAGACCCAGTACTTC	CASSDPEDRETQYF
TRBJ1-6	.	TRBV20-1	TRBD1	TGCAGTGCTACCCCCGGGACAGCTAATTCACCCCTCCACTTT	CSATPGTANSPLHF
TRBJ1-5	many	TRBV10-2	.	TGCGCCAGCAATAAGGGGGGTTATCAGCCCCAGCATTTT	CASNKGGYQPQHF
TRBJ2-1	many	TRBV29-1	TRBD2	TGCAGCGTCTACAATAGCGGGGGGGATTACTACAATGAGCAGTTCTTC	CSVYNSGGDYYNEQFF
TRBJ2-7	.	TRBV7-9	.	TGTGCCAGCAGCATATGGGTGGGAGGTACCACCTACGAGCAGTACTTC	CASSIWVGGTTYEQYF
TRBJ2-2	few	TRBV7-9	.	TGTGCCAGCAGCCCAGGCCTAGGGCCCGGGGAGCTGTTTTTT	CASSPGLGPGELFF
TRBJ1-5	many	TRBV5-6	.	TGTGCCAGCAGCTTGTACGGAGGGAATCAGCCCCAGCATTTT	CASSLYGGNQPQHF
TRBJ2-2	.	TRBV7-8	.	TGTGCCAGCAGCTTAGCGGACGGGAGGGGGCAGGAGCTGTTTTTT	CASSLADGRGQELFF
TRBJ2-7	.	TRBV6-1	.	TGTGCCAGCAGGAGCCCTGGCAAGGACACCGAGCAGTACTTC	CASRSPGKDTEQYF